These T cell receptor beta chains were read from a single sample in a study of blood T cell repertoires in COVID-19. Profiled with immunoSEQ multiplex PCR; TCRdb holds only in-frame clones, not every one. Of around 480,000 clones listed, roughly 87% are singletons. Sample: PBMCs or T cells enriched from blood (not recorded which). These receptors all stem from a young woman who had recovered from COVID-19. Both conserved end residues are part of each CDR3. The D gene is left open where the match is weak. A clone size is listed for some rows: how often the clone was seen (once, few, many), or a class if it is expanded.

j_call	clone_size	v_call	d_call	cdr3_nt	cdr3_aa
TRBJ2-7	.	TRBV4-1	TRBD2	TGCGCCAGCAGCCAAGATCGCAGCGGGGAAAACTACGAGCAGTACTTC	CASSQDRSGENYEQYF
TRBJ2-3	.	TRBV19	.	TGTGCCAGTCAGGGGTTGGACACAGATACGCAGTATTTT	CASQGLDTDTQYF
TRBJ2-7	.	TRBV10-3	TRBD1	TGTGCCATCAGTGCTTCTCTTCCGGGACAGGGAGTACACGAGCAGTACTTC	CAISASLPGQGVHEQYF
TRBJ2-7	.	TRBV30	.	TGTGCCTGGGGTACAGGACCTGAGCAGTACTTC	CAWGTGPEQYF
TRBJ1-1	few	TRBV12-5	.	TGTGCTAGTGGTTTGGCCTGGACGGGGAGGAACACTGAAGCTTTCTTT	CASGLAWTGRNTEAFF
TRBJ2-7	.	TRBV5-4	TRBD1	TGTGCCAGCAGCAGCGGACAGGACTCCTACGAGCAGTACTTC	CASSSGQDSYEQYF
TRBJ2-7	.	TRBV27	.	TGTGCCAGCAGTTTATCGATCGACAGGATCCCTTACGAGCAGTACTTC	CASSLSIDRIPYEQYF
TRBJ1-2	.	TRBV5-1	TRBD1	TGCGCCAGCAGCTTGGAGGGGACAGGGGTCTATGGCTACACCTTC	CASSLEGTGVYGYTF
TRBJ1-5	.	TRBV3-1/TRBV3-2	.	TGTGCCAGCAGCACCAAGCTGAATCAGCCCCAGCATTTT	CASSTKLNQPQHF
TRBJ2-3	.	TRBV28	TRBD1	TGTGCCAGCAGTACATCGGGACAGGGGGCGTTTCTTGGGCAGTATTTT	CASSTSGQGAFLGQYF
TRBJ1-4	.	TRBV29-1	.	TGCAGCGGAGGGGGGGCTAATGAAAAACTGTTTTTT	CSGGGANEKLFF
TRBJ1-1	few	TRBV7-9	.	TGTGCCAGCAGCCCCAACATAGGTCAGGGGCCGAACACTGAAGCTTTCTTT	CASSPNIGQGPNTEAFF
TRBJ2-7	.	TRBV15	.	TGTGCCACCAGCAGAGATATGGAGGAAACCCACGAGCAGTACTTC	CATSRDMEETHEQYF
TRBJ2-1	.	TRBV3-1/TRBV3-2	TRBD2	TGTGCCAGCAGCCAAGGCTGGAGGGAGGGTGAGCAGTTCTTC	CASSQGWREGEQFF
TRBJ1-2	.	TRBV6-5	.	TGTGCCAGCAGTTATGGAGGGGAATACGGCTACACCTTC	CASSYGGEYGYTF
TRBJ2-3	.	TRBV7-3	.	TGTGCCAGCAGTTTAGATATCACTAGCACAGATACGCAGTATTTT	CASSLDITSTDTQYF
TRBJ2-7	once	TRBV6-1	TRBD2	TGTGCCAGCAGTGAAGAGCGCGGGGGGGAAGGATACGAGCAGTACTTC	CASSEERGGEGYEQYF
TRBJ2-7	.	TRBV5-6	TRBD2	TGTGCCAGCAGCCTGACCAGCGGGGGTCTCTACGAGCAGTACTTC	CASSLTSGGLYEQYF
TRBJ1-1	.	TRBV6-5	.	TGTGCCAGCAGTTCCCCGGGACATGTGGCAGCTTTCTTT	CASSSPGHVAAFF
TRBJ2-7	.	TRBV11-2	TRBD1	TGTGCCAGCAGCTTAGTAGGGGGCGGCACCTACGAGCAGTACTTC	CASSLVGGGTYEQYF
TRBJ1-2	.	TRBV6-6	.	TGTGCCGGGGGGGGTGGCTACACCTTC	CAGGGGYTF
TRBJ1-1	.	TRBV12-5	TRBD1	TGTGCTAGTGGCAGGGGACAGGTGAACACTGAAGCTTTCTTT	CASGRGQVNTEAFF
TRBJ1-1	.	TRBV19	TRBD1	TGTGCCAGTAGCGAACAGGGGGCCCTTATTGAAGCTTTCTTT	CASSEQGALIEAFF
TRBJ1-4	.	TRBV7-9	.	TGTGCCAGCAGCTTAGAGAGAACTAATAACCGCTTGAATGAAAAACTGTTTTTT	CASSLERTNNRLNEKLFF
TRBJ2-6	few	TRBV12-5	.	TGTGCTAGTGGTTTGCCACCCGGTAGCTCTGGGGCCAACGTCCTGACTTTC	CASGLPPGSSGANVLTF
TRBJ2-7	.	TRBV5-8	.	TGTGCCAGCAGCGTCCGATCTAGCTCCTACGAGCAGTACTTC	CASSVRSSSYEQYF
TRBJ2-3	.	TRBV6-5	.	TGTGCCAGCAGTTACGAGGGGGGGGCGCGAGGGCAGTATTTT	CASSYEGGARGQYF
TRBJ1-1	.	TRBV30	TRBD1	TGTGCCAGACGGGACAGTATGAACACTGAAGCTTTCTTT	CARRDSMNTEAFF
TRBJ2-3	.	TRBV12-3/TRBV12-4	.	TGTGCCAGCAGCCCCCGCGGAGATACGCAGTATTTT	CASSPRGDTQYF
TRBJ1-1	.	TRBV24-1	TRBD1	TGTGCCACTAAAGCCCGGGACAGGGGCCGGGGGAGGAACACTGAAGCTTTCTTT	CATKARDRGRGRNTEAFF
TRBJ2-7	.	TRBV5-6	TRBD1	TGTGCCAGCAGCTTTTCTGACAGGGGCAACGAGCAGTACTTC	CASSFSDRGNEQYF
TRBJ2-3	.	TRBV19	TRBD2	TGTGCCAGTAGTAATATCCTAGCGGGGGGTACAGATACGCAGTATTTT	CASSNILAGGTDTQYF
TRBJ2-7	once	TRBV5-5	TRBD2	TGTGCCAGCAGCTCAACTAGCGGGGGCCTTAGCTCCTACGAGCAGTACTTC	CASSSTSGGLSSYEQYF
TRBJ1-5	.	TRBV19	.	TGTGCCAGTAGCCGCGGGAATCAGCCCCAGCATTTT	CASSRGNQPQHF